The clone carrying this T cell receptor beta chain was seen more than once but under ten times. The ends lost 6 bases at V and 5 bases at J; junction bases unmatched: 11. There are 15 residues in the CDR3. Germline V gene data show CDR1 as MDHEN and CDR2 as SYDVKM. The data were taken from a study of response to subunit inactivated influenza vaccine. TCRdb re-called the RT-PCR reads with MiXCR, one entry per CDR3 protein. The data contain about 310,000 distinct CDR3 sequences, 20% to 25% of them singletons. This receptor was obtained from a man between 50 and 69 years old who received an inactivated influenza vaccine. The sample consisted of PBMCs from blood, taken approximately 20 months after vaccination. V usage is TRBV28 and J usage is TRBJ2-5; 8 bases are a match to TRBD1. CDR3 DNA sequence: TGTGCCAGCAGGACCCTGCAGGGGGCAAGGGAGACCCAGTACTTC. As protein: CASRTLQGARETQYF.